A selection of T cell receptor beta chains follows, all from one sample in a study of identical twins. One entry per CDR3 protein, called by TCRdb with MiXCR from the 5' RACE reads. Among more than 650,000 distinct CDR3 sequences, less than 7% were seen once, and the ten largest hold roughly 1.6%. The sample consisted of naive T cells sorted from blood. The receptor set was obtained from a man aged 18 to 29 in good health. The CDR3 runs from the conserved cysteine through the conserved F or W. The D gene is left open where the match is weak. Clone size is stated in some rows and not others, as once, few, many or a class when expanded.

D | size | J | V | DNA | CDR3
NA | few | TRBJ2-6 | TRBV4-2 | TGTGCCAGCAGCCTCCCTCAGGGACTGTCTGGGGCCAACGTCCTGACTTTC | CASSLPQGLSGANVLTF
NA | few | TRBJ2-5 | TRBV20-1 | TGCAGTGCCCGGACCCAGCCGCAAGAGACCCAGTACTTC | CSARTQPQETQYF
NA | many | TRBJ1-5 | TRBV4-3 | TGCGCCAGCAGCCAAGTAGAGGGGAGCCAGCCCCAGCATTTT | CASSQVEGSQPQHF
NA | many | TRBJ2-3 | TRBV15 | TGTGCCATCAGTACCGCAGATACGCAGTATTTT | CAISTADTQYF
NA | NA | TRBJ2-1 | TRBV10-3 | TGTGCCACGGGCAGGGCCTCCAGCAATGAGCAGTTCTTC | CATGRASSNEQFF
NA | NA | TRBJ2-3 | TRBV7-8 | TGTGCCAGCAGCGAAGGCGTCAAGCGGGTCACAGATACGCAGTATTTT | CASSEGVKRVTDTQYF
NA | few | TRBJ2-3 | TRBV15 | TGTGCCACCAGCAGAGGGACGGCGGATACGCAGTATTTT | CATSRGTADTQYF
NA | few | TRBJ1-4 | TRBV6-1 | TGTGCCAGCGGGGGGGTGATGGAAAGAAATGAAAAACTGTTTTTT | CASGGVMERNEKLFF
NA | many | TRBJ1-1 | TRBV7-9 | TGTGCCAGCAGCTCCGGACTAACAGTCACTGAAGCTTTCTTT | CASSSGLTVTEAFF
NA | many | TRBJ2-4 | TRBV28 | TGTGCCAGCATGACGGTGGGCAAAAACATTCAGTACTTC | CASMTVGKNIQYF
TRBD1 | NA | TRBJ2-5 | TRBV12-3/TRBV12-4 | TGTGCCAGCAGCTTCCGGGACAGAAAAGAGACCCAGTACTTC | CASSFRDRKETQYF
TRBD1 | NA | TRBJ1-1 | TRBV5-1 | TGCGCCAGCAGCACTGGGGACAGGTCGAGAGGTGAAGCTTTCTTT | CASSTGDRSRGEAFF
NA | many | TRBJ2-5 | TRBV5-1 | TGCGCCAGCAGCTTTAATGGGGAGACCCAGTACTTC | CASSFNGETQYF
NA | many | TRBJ2-3 | TRBV20-1 | TGCAGTGCTAGAGGCCAGGCTACGCAGTATTTT | CSARGQATQYF
NA | many | TRBJ2-1 | TRBV4-3 | TGCGCCAGCAGCCGTCGCTTAGGGGATGAGCAGTTCTTC | CASSRRLGDEQFF
NA | many | TRBJ2-1 | TRBV15 | TGTGCCACCACCCGACCGGGAGTAATCAATGAGCAGTTCTTC | CATTRPGVINEQFF